The rows below give T cell receptor beta chains drawn from one sample of a study of technical replicates of blood from a few donors. Libraries were prepared by immunoSEQ multiplex PCR; TCRdb keeps only in-frame clonotypes and omits some of them. Here the sample spans about 82,000 clones, 96% being singletons. Source material: T cells isolated from PBMCs. The receptors derive from a human donor in good health. CDR3s include the opening cysteine and the closing phenylalanine or tryptophan. The D gene is left open where the match is weak. Only some rows state a clone size, as once, few, many or a class for expanded clones.

TRBV27	NA	TRBJ2-1	NA	TGTGCCAGCAGCCCCGAGTTTTTTTTGAACAATGAGCAGTTCTTC	CASSPEFFLNNEQFF
TRBV2	NA	TRBJ1-1	NA	TGTGCCAGCAGTGTACGCAGGGGGAACACTGAAGCTTTCTTT	CASSVRRGNTEAFF
TRBV2	once	TRBJ1-4	TRBD1	TGTGCCAGCAGTGAAGTAGCAGGGGGTAATGAAAAACTGTTTTTT	CASSEVAGGNEKLFF
TRBV29-1	NA	TRBJ2-7	NA	TGCAGCGTTGAAGAAGGACAGTCCTACGAGCAGTACTTC	CSVEEGQSYEQYF
TRBV25-1	NA	TRBJ1-4	NA	TGTGCCAGCAGGGGAGGAGGGCCTAATGAAAAACTGTTTTTT	CASRGGGPNEKLFF
TRBV6-5	NA	TRBJ2-7	TRBD1	TGTGCCAGCAGTTACTCGTCCAGGGGGACCTACGAGCAGTACTTC	CASSYSSRGTYEQYF
TRBV10-3	NA	TRBJ2-1	NA	TGTGCCATCAGTGAGTCAGGGGGCTCCTACAATGAGCAGTTCTTC	CAISESGGSYNEQFF
TRBV6-5	NA	TRBJ2-7	TRBD2	TGTGCCAGCAGTTTCGATACTAGCGGCTACGAGCAGTACTTC	CASSFDTSGYEQYF
TRBV4-3	NA	TRBJ2-3	NA	TGCGCCAGCAGCCAAGATCCCCCGACTGCAAACACAGATACGCAGTATTTT	CASSQDPPTANTDTQYF
TRBV7-9	medium-sized	TRBJ2-7	TRBD1	TGTGCCAGCAGGGGACAGGGAGGAACCTACGAGCAGTACTTC	CASRGQGGTYEQYF
TRBV19	NA	TRBJ2-7	NA	TGTGCCAGTAGTATGTACCCGACTTACGAGCAGTACTTC	CASSMYPTYEQYF
TRBV5-1	NA	TRBJ2-1	TRBD2	TGCGCCAGCGGGTCGGCTAGCGGGAATAATGAGCAGTTCTTC	CASGSASGNNEQFF
TRBV9	NA	TRBJ2-3	TRBD2	TGTGCCAGCACCTTTGGCGGGAGGGCCCTCACAGATACGCAGTATTTT	CASTFGGRALTDTQYF
TRBV7-9	once	TRBJ2-1	TRBD2	TGTGCCAGCAGCCTCAACCCCCGGAGCGGGAGGCCCCTTGGTGAGCAGTTCTTC	CASSLNPRSGRPLGEQFF
TRBV4-2	NA	TRBJ2-3	TRBD2	TGTGCCAGCAGCCAAGCGGGAGGGGGAGATACGCAGTATTTT	CASSQAGGGDTQYF
TRBV7-9	NA	TRBJ2-1	TRBD2	TGTGCCAGCAGCTTATGGCGGACTAGCATATACAATGAGCAGTTCTTC	CASSLWRTSIYNEQFF
TRBV27	NA	TRBJ1-1	NA	TGTGCCAGCAGGTTACAGGGCATGAACACTGAAGCTTTCTTT	CASRLQGMNTEAFF
TRBV28	NA	TRBJ2-7	TRBD2	TGTGCCAGCAGTTCCCCCTCGGCGGGGGAGGGCCGTTTAACCTACGAGCAGTACTTC	CASSSPSAGEGRLTYEQYF
TRBV29-1	NA	TRBJ2-1	NA	TGCAGCGTTGACAACAATGAGCAGTTCTTC	CSVDNNEQFF
TRBV19	once	TRBJ1-5	TRBD1	TGTGCCAGTAGTCTACAAAACAGGGGGAGCACGGGCAATCAGCCCCAGCATTTT	CASSLQNRGSTGNQPQHF
TRBV5-1	once	TRBJ2-4	NA	TGCGCCAGCAGCTTCCGCGGGTCGGCCAAAAACATTCAGTACTTC	CASSFRGSAKNIQYF
TRBV2	NA	TRBJ2-1	NA	TGTGCCAGCAGCCGGCGGGAAACCCTGAATGAGCAGTTCTTC	CASSRRETLNEQFF
TRBV25-1	NA	TRBJ2-1	TRBD2	TGTGCCAGCGCTCTAGCGGGAGGGAACAATGAGCAGTTCTTC	CASALAGGNNEQFF
TRBV29-1	NA	TRBJ1-2	NA	TGCAGCGTTGAAGATGGAGGGTACCCTCACTATGGCTACACCTTC	CSVEDGGYPHYGYTF
TRBV5-8	NA	TRBJ2-7	NA	TGTGCCAGCAGCTTTTCCCAGGGGAACTACGAGCAGTACTTC	CASSFSQGNYEQYF
TRBV11-3	NA	TRBJ1-1	TRBD1	TGTGCCAGCAGCCAGACAGGGCGCTCTAACACTGAAGCTTTCTTT	CASSQTGRSNTEAFF
TRBV28	NA	TRBJ2-1	NA	TGTGCCAGCAGAGGGACCGGGGGAGTTGAGCAGTTCTTC	CASRGTGGVEQFF
TRBV10-1	NA	TRBJ2-2	NA	TGCGCCAGCAGTGAGTCGCCGGGTAGTGGCTCCGGGGAGCTGTTTTTT	CASSESPGSGSGELFF
TRBV5-1	NA	TRBJ2-1	TRBD2	TGCGCCAGCAGCTTGAACCGGGAGGGAATTTACAATGAGCAGTTCTTC	CASSLNREGIYNEQFF
TRBV19	NA	TRBJ2-7	TRBD1	TGTGCCAGTAGTACCCGCGGGACAGGAATCTACGAGCAGTACTTC	CASSTRGTGIYEQYF
TRBV6-6	NA	TRBJ1-5	NA	TGTGCCAGCAGCCTCGGACAAAGCAATCAGCCCCAGCATTTT	CASSLGQSNQPQHF
TRBV6-4	NA	TRBJ2-1	NA	TGTGCCAGCAGTGCCAACGGGATACGGGAGCAGTTCTTC	CASSANGIREQFF
TRBV7-9	NA	TRBJ1-4	NA	TGTGCCAGCAGCTTAGTTCAGGGGATACGAGAAAAACTGTTTTTT	CASSLVQGIREKLFF
TRBV14	NA	TRBJ2-5	TRBD1	TGTGCCAGCAGCCAAGGGACAGGGACGACCCAGTACTTC	CASSQGTGTTQYF
TRBV27	NA	TRBJ1-2	TRBD1	TGTGCCAGCAGTGTACAGGGGCAGTGGGGCTACACCTTC	CASSVQGQWGYTF
TRBV5-1	NA	TRBJ2-2	TRBD1	TGCGCCAGCAGCCCGACAGGGGGCGGCGGGGAGCTGTTTTTT	CASSPTGGGGELFF
TRBV28	NA	TRBJ2-5	TRBD2	TGTGCCAGCAGTCTCTTGACTAGCGGGAGTACCCAGTACTTC	CASSLLTSGSTQYF
TRBV27	NA	TRBJ1-2	NA	TGTGCCAGCAGTTTAGGGCAGGTGAACTATGGCTACACCTTC	CASSLGQVNYGYTF
TRBV19	NA	TRBJ2-7	TRBD2	TGTGCCAGTAGTTTCAGCGGGAGGACCGCCTACGAGCAGTACTTC	CASSFSGRTAYEQYF
TRBV10-3	NA	TRBJ2-7	TRBD1	TGTGCCATCAGTAAGACCGGACAGGGGGCGTACGAGCAGTACTTC	CAISKTGQGAYEQYF
TRBV21-1	NA	TRBJ1-2	NA	TGTGCCAGCAGCAATCTTACCCGCGACTATGGCTACACCTTC	CASSNLTRDYGYTF
TRBV5-6	NA	TRBJ1-1	NA	TGTGCCAGCAGCTGGGCAAGTGAAGCTTTCTTT	CASSWASEAFF
TRBV6-1	NA	TRBJ2-1	TRBD2	TGTGCCAGCAGTGAAGGGCTAGCGGGATTTGGTATTGCATATGAGCAGTTCTTC	CASSEGLAGFGIAYEQFF
TRBV29-1	NA	TRBJ2-7	NA	TGCAGCGGGCTGGACACAAACTCCTACGAGCAGTACTTC	CSGLDTNSYEQYF
TRBV7-2	NA	TRBJ2-2	TRBD2	TGTGCCAGCAGCCCTGGACTAGCGGGAGTTGAGGAGCTGTTTTTT	CASSPGLAGVEELFF
TRBV28	NA	TRBJ2-7	NA	TGTGCCAGCAGTTTATATCAGGGGCAGTACTACGAGCAGTACTTC	CASSLYQGQYYEQYF
TRBV2	NA	TRBJ2-3	TRBD2	TGTGCCAGCAGTGGACCGGGACACGTTCTAGCGGGAGATAAGGCAGATACGCAGTATTTT	CASSGPGHVLAGDKADTQYF
TRBV7-2	NA	TRBJ2-7	TRBD2	TGTGCCAGCAGCTTAGGGTTAGCCCTAGCGGTCTACGAGCAGTACTTC	CASSLGLALAVYEQYF
TRBV7-2	NA	TRBJ2-7	NA	TGTGCCAGCAGCGTAGATTGGACAGTATTAGCCTACGAGCAGTACTTC	CASSVDWTVLAYEQYF
TRBV28	NA	TRBJ1-3	NA	TGTGCCAGCAGTACCACGGGGTCAGGAAACACCATATATTTT	CASSTTGSGNTIYF
TRBV5-1	NA	TRBJ1-2	TRBD1	TGCGCCAGTAAATACAGGGGAGAAGGTGATGGCTACACCTTC	CASKYRGEGDGYTF
TRBV5-6	once	TRBJ2-1	NA	TGTGCCAGCAGCTTCGTCTCGGGTAGTGAGCAGTTCTTC	CASSFVSGSEQFF
TRBV6-4	NA	TRBJ2-3	TRBD2	TGTGCCAGCAGTACGGGACTAGCGGGAGGTGATACGCAGTATTTT	CASSTGLAGGDTQYF
TRBV18	NA	TRBJ2-7	NA	TGTGCCAGCTCACCACCAATTAGCTCCTACGAGCAGTACTTC	CASSPPISSYEQYF
TRBV12-5	NA	TRBJ2-5	NA	TGTGCTAGTGGTTTGATAGCAGAACCCAACCAAGAGACCCAGTACTTC	CASGLIAEPNQETQYF
TRBV27	NA	TRBJ2-7	NA	TGTGCCAGCAGTGTCCGACAGGCCTACGAGCAGTACTTC	CASSVRQAYEQYF
TRBV7-2	NA	TRBJ2-3	NA	TGTGCCAGCAGCTCCCCTCCTTCGGATACGCAGTATTTT	CASSSPPSDTQYF
TRBV6-5	NA	TRBJ2-5	TRBD2	TGTGCCAGCAGCCGGACTAGTCAAGAGACCCAGTACTTC	CASSRTSQETQYF
TRBV9	once	TRBJ2-7	NA	TGTGCCAGCAGCGTAGACGGCGGGTTGTACTACGAGCAGTACTTC	CASSVDGGLYYEQYF